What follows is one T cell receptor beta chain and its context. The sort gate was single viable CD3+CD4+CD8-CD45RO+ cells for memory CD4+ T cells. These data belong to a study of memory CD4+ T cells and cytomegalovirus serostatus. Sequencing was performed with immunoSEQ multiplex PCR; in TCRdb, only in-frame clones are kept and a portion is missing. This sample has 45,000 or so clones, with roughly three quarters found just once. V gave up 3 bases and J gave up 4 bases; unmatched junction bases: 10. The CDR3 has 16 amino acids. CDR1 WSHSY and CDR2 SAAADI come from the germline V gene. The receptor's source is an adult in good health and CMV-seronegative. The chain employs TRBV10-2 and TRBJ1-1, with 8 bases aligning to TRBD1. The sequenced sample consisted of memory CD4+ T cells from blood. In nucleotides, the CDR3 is TGCGCCAGCAGTGATGCACTGACAGGGGTAACCACTGAAGCTTTCTTT. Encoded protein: CASSDALTGVTTEAFF.